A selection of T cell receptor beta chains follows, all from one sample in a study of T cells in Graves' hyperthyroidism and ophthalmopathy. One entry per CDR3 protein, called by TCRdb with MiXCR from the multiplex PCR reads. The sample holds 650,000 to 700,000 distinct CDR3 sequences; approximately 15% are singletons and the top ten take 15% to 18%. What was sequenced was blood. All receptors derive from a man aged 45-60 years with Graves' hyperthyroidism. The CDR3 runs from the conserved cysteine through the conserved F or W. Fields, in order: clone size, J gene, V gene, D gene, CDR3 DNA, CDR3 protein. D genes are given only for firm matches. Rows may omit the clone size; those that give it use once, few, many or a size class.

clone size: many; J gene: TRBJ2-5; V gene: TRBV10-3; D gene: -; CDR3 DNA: TGTGCCATCAGTGAGTCCAGCACCCAAGAGACCCAGTACTTC; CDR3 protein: CAISESSTQETQYF
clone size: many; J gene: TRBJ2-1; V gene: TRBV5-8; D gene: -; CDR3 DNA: TGTGCCAGCAGCAACGGACTACACAATGAGCAGTTCTTC; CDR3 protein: CASSNGLHNEQFF
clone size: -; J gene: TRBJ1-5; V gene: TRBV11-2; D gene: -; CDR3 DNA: TGTGCCAGCAGCTTGGGTTGGGGCGTGGAAAGCAATCAGCCCCAGCATTTT; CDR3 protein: CASSLGWGVESNQPQHF
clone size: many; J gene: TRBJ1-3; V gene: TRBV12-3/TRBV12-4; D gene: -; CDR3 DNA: TGTGCCAGCAGCCCCCGGACGGTCGAAAACACCATATATTTT; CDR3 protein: CASSPRTVENTIYF
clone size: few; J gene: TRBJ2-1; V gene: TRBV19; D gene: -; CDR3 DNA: TGTGCCAGTACCGAGGGATCCGGGTCCTTCTACAATGAGCAGTTCTTC; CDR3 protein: CASTEGSGSFYNEQFF
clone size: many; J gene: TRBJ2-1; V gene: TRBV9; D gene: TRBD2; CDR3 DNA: TGTGCCAGCAGCGGTAGCGGGAGCTCCTACAATGAGCAGTTCTTC; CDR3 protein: CASSGSGSSYNEQFF
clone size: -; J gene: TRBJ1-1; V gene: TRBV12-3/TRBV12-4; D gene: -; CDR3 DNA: TGTGCCAGCAGTCCGAACCACCTCAAAGTTCCTGAAGCTTTCTTT; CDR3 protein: CASSPNHLKVPEAFF
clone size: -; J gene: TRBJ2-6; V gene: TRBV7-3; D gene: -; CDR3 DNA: TGTGCCAGCAGCCCCGCGGCCAACGTCCTGACTTTC; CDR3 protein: CASSPAANVLTF
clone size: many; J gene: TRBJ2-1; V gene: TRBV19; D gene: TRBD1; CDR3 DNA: TGTGCCAGTACCCTGAGGTGGCAGGGGGCGCGGAGGACCTACAATGAGCAGTTCTTC; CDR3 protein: CASTLRWQGARRTYNEQFF
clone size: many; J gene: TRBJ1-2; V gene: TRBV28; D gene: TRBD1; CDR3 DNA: TGTGCCAGCAACAGACAGGGGTACTATGGCTACACCTTC; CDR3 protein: CASNRQGYYGYTF
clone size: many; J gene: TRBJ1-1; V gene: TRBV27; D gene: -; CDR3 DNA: TGTGCCAGCACCGAAGGGGTTGGTTTGGCTGAAGCTTTCTTT; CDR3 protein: CASTEGVGLAEAFF
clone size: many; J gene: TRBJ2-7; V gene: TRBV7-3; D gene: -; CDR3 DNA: TGTGCCAGCAGCTACGGTCAGCACTACGAGCAGTACTTC; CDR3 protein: CASSYGQHYEQYF
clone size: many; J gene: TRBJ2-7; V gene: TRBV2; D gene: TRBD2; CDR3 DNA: TGTGCCAGCAGTACCGGACTAGCGGGAGGTCCCTACGAGCAGTACTTC; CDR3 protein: CASSTGLAGGPYEQYF
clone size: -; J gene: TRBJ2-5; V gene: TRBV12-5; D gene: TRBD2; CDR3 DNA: TGTGCTAGTGCCCTAGGGACTAGCGAGACCCAGTACTTC; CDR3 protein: CASALGTSETQYF
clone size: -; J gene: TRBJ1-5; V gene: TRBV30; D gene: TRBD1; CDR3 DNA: TGTGCCTGGGGGACAGAGAACAATCAGCCCCAGCATTTT; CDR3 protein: CAWGTENNQPQHF
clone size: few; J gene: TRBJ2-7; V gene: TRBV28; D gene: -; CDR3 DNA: TGTGCCAGCAGCCCCGGACTAAGGATACCAACCTACGAGCAGTACTTC; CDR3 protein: CASSPGLRIPTYEQYF
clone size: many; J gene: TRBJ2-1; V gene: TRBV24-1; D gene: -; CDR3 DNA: TGTGCCACCAGTGATTTCAAAAAGGTTGAGCAGTTCTTC; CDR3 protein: CATSDFKKVEQFF
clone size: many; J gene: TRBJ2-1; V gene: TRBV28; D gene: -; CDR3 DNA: TGTGCCAGCAGCCCGGGGATACGAGATGAGCAGTTCTTC; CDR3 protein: CASSPGIRDEQFF
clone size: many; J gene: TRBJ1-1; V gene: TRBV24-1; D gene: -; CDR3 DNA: TGTGCCACCAGTGACGCGAGTGAGGCCGGGGGCGCTTTCTTT; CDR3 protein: CATSDASEAGGAFF
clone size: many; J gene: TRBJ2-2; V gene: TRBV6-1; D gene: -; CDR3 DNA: TGTGCCAGCACGCACCCGGACAGCACCGGGGAGCTGTTTTTT; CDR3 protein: CASTHPDSTGELFF
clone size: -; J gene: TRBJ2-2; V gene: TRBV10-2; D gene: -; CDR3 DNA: TGCGCCAGCAGTGAGTCCCCGAACACCGGGGAGCTGTTTTTT; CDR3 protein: CASSESPNTGELFF
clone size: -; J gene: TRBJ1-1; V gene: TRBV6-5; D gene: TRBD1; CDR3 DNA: TGTGCCAGCAGTTACCACAGGGGCACGAACACTGAAGCTTTCTTT; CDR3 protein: CASSYHRGTNTEAFF
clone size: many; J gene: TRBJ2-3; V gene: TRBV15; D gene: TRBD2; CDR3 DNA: TGTGCCACCAGCAGAGATTTAGCCAGGAGGAGCGGGAACTCCGATACGCAGTATTTT; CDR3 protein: CATSRDLARRSGNSDTQYF
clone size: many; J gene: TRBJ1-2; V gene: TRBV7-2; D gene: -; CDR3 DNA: TGTGCCAGCAGCCCTCAAGGGACGTCGGCAGGTGGCTACACCTTC; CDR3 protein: CASSPQGTSAGGYTF
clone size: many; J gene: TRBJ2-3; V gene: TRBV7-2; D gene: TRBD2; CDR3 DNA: TGTGCCAGCAGCTTAGAGTTCCTAGCGGGATATACGCAGTATTTT; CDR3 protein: CASSLEFLAGYTQYF
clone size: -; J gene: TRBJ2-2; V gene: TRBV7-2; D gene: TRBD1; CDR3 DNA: TGTACCAGCAGCCAGACGGGAACCGGGACAGGGGTGGCCGGGGAGCTGTTTTTT; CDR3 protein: CTSSQTGTGTGVAGELFF
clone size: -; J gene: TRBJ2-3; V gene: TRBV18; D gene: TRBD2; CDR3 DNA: TGTGCCAGCTCACCACCGACTCGCGGGAGGGCAACAGATACGCAGTATTTT; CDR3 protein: CASSPPTRGRATDTQYF
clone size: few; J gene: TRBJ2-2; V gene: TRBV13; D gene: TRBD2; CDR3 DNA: TGTGCCAGCAGCTCGGGACTAGCGGAAAACACCGGGGAGCTGTTTTTT; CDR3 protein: CASSSGLAENTGELFF
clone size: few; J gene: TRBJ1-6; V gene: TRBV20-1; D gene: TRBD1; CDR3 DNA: TGCAGTGCGCTTCAGGGGGCCTATAATTCACCCCTCCACTTT; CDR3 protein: CSALQGAYNSPLHF
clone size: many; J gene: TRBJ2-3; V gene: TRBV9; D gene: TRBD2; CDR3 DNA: TGTGCCAGCAGCGTAGAGGGGCGACTAGCGGGAGTCACAGATACGCAGTATTTT; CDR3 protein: CASSVEGRLAGVTDTQYF
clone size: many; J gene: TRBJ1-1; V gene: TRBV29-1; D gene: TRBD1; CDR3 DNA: TGCAGCGCCCGACAGGGGACGGTCCCTGAAGCTTTCTTT; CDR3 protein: CSARQGTVPEAFF
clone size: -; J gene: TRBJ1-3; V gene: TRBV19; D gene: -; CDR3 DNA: TGTGCCAGTAGTATTCCGTGGACTATTACTGGAAACACCATATATTTT; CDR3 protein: CASSIPWTITGNTIYF
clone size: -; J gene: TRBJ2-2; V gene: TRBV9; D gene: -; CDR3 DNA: TGTGCCAGCAGCGTAGACTATAACACCGGGGAGCTGTTTTTT; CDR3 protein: CASSVDYNTGELFF
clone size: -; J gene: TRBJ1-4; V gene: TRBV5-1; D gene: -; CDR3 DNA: TGCGCCAGCAGCTTTGTCGGGGGAGTCGTTGAAAAACTGTTTTTT; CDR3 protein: CASSFVGGVVEKLFF
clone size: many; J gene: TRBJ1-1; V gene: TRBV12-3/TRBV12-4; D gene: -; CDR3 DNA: TGTGCCAGCAGCCCCCCGTTGGGGAAAGCTTTCTTT; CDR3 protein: CASSPPLGKAFF
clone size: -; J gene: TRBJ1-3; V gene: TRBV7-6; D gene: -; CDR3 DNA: TGTGCCAGCAGCTTAGTACAGGGCCCACGCTCTGGAAACACCATATATTTT; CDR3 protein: CASSLVQGPRSGNTIYF
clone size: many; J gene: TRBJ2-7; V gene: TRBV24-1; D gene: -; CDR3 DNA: TGTGCCACGCGGGGTAGCGGCTACGAGCAGTACTTC; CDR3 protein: CATRGSGYEQYF
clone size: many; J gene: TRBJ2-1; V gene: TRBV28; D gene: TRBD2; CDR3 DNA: TGTGCCAGCAGTCCGTCTGGGACTAGCGGACCGTTCAATGAGCAGTTCTTC; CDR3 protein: CASSPSGTSGPFNEQFF
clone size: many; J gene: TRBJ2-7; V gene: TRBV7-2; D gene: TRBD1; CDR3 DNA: TGTGCCAGCAGCACCCGGACAGGGAACTCCTACGAGCAGTACTTC; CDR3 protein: CASSTRTGNSYEQYF
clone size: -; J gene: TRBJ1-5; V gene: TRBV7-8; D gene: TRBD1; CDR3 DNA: TGTGCCAGCAGCCAGGACAGGGGGATGTTTCAGCCCCAGCATTTT; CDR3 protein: CASSQDRGMFQPQHF
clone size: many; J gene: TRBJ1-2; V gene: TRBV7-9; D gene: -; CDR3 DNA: TGTGCCAGCAGCTTAGGCCCAAACCGGGGCTACACCTTC; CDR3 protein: CASSLGPNRGYTF
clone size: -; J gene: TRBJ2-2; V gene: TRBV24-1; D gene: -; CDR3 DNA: TGTGCCACCAAACGGGACGGGGAGCTGTTTTTT; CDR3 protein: CATKRDGELFF
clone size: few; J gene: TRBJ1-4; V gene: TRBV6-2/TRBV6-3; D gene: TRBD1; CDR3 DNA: TGTGCCAGCAGTTACTACAGGGGCAGTGAAAAACTGTTTTTT; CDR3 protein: CASSYYRGSEKLFF
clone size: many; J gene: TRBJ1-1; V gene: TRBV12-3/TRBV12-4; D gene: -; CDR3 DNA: TGTGCCAGCAGTTTTACGCAGGGAGGCACTGAAGCTTTCTTT; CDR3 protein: CASSFTQGGTEAFF
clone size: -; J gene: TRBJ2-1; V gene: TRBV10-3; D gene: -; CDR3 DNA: TGTGCCATCAGTGAAAGTTTCGGAGGGGTTGGATCCTACAATGAGCAGTTCTTC; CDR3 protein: CAISESFGGVGSYNEQFF
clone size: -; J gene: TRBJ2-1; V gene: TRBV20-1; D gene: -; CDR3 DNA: TGCAGTGCTAGATGGGACTACAATGAGCAGTTCTTC; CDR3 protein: CSARWDYNEQFF
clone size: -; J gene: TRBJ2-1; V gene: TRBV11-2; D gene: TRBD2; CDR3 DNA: TGTGCCAGCAGCCACGCCCTAGCGGGAGGAAATGAGCAGTTCTTC; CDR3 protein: CASSHALAGGNEQFF
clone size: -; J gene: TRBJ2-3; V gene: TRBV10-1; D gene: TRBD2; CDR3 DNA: TGCGCCAGCAGTGCGGGTCGCGGGAGTAAGACAGATACGCAGTATTTT; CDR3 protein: CASSAGRGSKTDTQYF
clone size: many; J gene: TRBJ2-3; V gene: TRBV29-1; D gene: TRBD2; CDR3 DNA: TGCAGCGCCGAGGGAGGGAGCACAGATACGCAGTATTTT; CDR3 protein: CSAEGGSTDTQYF
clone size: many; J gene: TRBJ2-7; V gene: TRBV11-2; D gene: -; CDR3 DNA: TGTGCCAGCAGCACCCAGGGCAGGGGATTGGTCCACGAGCAGTACTTC; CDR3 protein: CASSTQGRGLVHEQYF
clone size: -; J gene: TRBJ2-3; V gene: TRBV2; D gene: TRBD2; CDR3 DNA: TGTGCCAGCAGTGAAGGGACTAGCTCAGATACGCAGTATTTT; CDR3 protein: CASSEGTSSDTQYF
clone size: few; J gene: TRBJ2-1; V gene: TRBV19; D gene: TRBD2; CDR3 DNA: TGTGCCAGTAGTAATAGCGGGAGAGCGCACAATGAGCAGTTCTTC; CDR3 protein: CASSNSGRAHNEQFF
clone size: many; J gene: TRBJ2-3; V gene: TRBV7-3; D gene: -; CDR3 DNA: TGTGCCAGCAGCCTGAATGGACTTAGCGGCGATACGCAGTATTTT; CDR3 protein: CASSLNGLSGDTQYF
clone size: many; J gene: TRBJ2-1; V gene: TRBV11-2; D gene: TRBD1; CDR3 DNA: TGTGCCAGCAGCTTAGAAGGACAGGGGTCGTTCAGCTCCTACAATGAGCAGTTCTTC; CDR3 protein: CASSLEGQGSFSSYNEQFF
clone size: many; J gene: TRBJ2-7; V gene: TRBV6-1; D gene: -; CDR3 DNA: TGTGCCAGCACTAACGGGGGTAAAGGCGAGCAGTACTTC; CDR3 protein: CASTNGGKGEQYF
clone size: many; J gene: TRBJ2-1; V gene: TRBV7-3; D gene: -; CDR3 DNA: TGTGCCAGCAGCCCCAGGGGCTTAGCGGGCTCCTCCTACAATGAGCAGTTCTTC; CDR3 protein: CASSPRGLAGSSYNEQFF
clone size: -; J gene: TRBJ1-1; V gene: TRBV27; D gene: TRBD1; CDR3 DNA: TGTGCCAGCAGTCCGGACAGGGGGCGATCATTGAACACTGAAGCTTTCTTT; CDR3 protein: CASSPDRGRSLNTEAFF
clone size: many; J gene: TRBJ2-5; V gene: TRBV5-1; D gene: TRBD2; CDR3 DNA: TGCGCCAGCAGCCAGGAGGGACTAGCGGAAGAGACCCAGTACTTC; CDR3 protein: CASSQEGLAEETQYF
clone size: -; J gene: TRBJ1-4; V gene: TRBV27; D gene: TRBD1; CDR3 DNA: TGTGCCAGCCGGGTGACAGGGACAGTGACTGAAAAACTGTTTTTT; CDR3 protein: CASRVTGTVTEKLFF